These T cell receptor beta chains were read from a single sample in a study of control samples from healthy donors and cancer patients. The assay was immunoSEQ multiplex PCR, and TCRdb's table has in-frame clones only and misses some. The sample holds around 180,000 clones, 91% seen once. The sequenced material came from blood. The source is a woman aged 40-49 years in good health. Both conserved end residues are part of each CDR3.

>TRBJ2-3|TRBV5-1|14
CASSVDRGTDTQYF
>TRBJ2-7|TRBV5-8|14
CASSAGTDSYEQYF
>TRBJ1-3|TRBV2|13
CASSETPGNTIYF
>TRBJ1-5|TRBV29-1|13
CSVGAGGNQPQHF
>TRBJ1-4|TRBV5-1|13
CASSVRTNEKLFF
>TRBJ2-5|TRBV5-1|14
CASSLVTVQETQYF
>TRBJ1-2|TRBV5-6|16
CASNSGRALSLYGYTF
>TRBJ1-2|TRBV12-1|12
CASSFHRHGYTF
>TRBJ1-1|TRBV29-1|13
CSVEGQGETEAFF
>TRBJ2-7|TRBV13|13
CASSFTSGVEQYF
>TRBJ1-1|TRBV12-3/TRBV12-4|13
CASSPKGRPEAFF
>TRBJ1-2|TRBV7-9|14
CASSSQKQGWGYTF
>TRBJ1-2|TRBV4-1|15
CASSQEQRTGYGYTF
>TRBJ1-1|TRBV7-9|17
CASSLGFMREENTEAFF
>TRBJ2-2|TRBV10-1|12
CASTGDTGELFF
>TRBJ2-5|TRBV5-1|14
CASSLTAGQETQYF
>TRBJ2-1|TRBV9|13
CASSVRTTNEQFF
>TRBJ2-2|TRBV2|14
CASSRELNTGELFF
>TRBJ1-6|TRBV7-9|15
CASSLAGTYNSPLHF
>TRBJ2-5|TRBV7-6|12
CASSPPQGTQYF
>TRBJ2-7|TRBV7-8|15
CASSTREGDSYEQYF
>TRBJ2-1|TRBV13|13
CASSLGRRNEQFF
>TRBJ2-7|TRBV29-1|12
CSVAGSSYEQYF
>TRBJ2-3|TRBV6-1|15
CASSEAGTMADTQYF
>TRBJ1-1|TRBV5-5|14
CASRWTGIGTEAFF
>TRBJ1-2|TRBV3-1/TRBV3-2|13
CASSQSTGRGYTF
>TRBJ2-3|TRBV11-2|15
CASSPWGRGRDTQYF
>TRBJ1-3|TRBV4-1|15
CASSQGSVVGNTIYF
>TRBJ1-1|TRBV30|17
CAWSFCQGAPLRTEAFF
>TRBJ2-2|TRBV5-1|16
CASSSSGGTNVGELFF